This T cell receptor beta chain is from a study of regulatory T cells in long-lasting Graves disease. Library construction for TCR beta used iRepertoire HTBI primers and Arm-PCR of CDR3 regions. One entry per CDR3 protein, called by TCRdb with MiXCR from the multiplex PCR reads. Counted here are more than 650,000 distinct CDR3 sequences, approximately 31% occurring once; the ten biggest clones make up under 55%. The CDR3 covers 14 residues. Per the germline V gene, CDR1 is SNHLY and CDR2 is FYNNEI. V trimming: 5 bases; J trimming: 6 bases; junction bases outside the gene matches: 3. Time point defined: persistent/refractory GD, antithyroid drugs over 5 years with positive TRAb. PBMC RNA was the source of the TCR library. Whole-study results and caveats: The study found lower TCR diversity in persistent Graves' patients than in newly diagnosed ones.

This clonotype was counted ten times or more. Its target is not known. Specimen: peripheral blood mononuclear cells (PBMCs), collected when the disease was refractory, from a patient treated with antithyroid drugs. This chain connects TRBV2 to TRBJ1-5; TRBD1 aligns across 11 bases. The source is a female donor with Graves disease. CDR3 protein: CASSSDRGPQPQHF. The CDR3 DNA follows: TGTGCCAGCAGTTCGGACAGGGGGCCTCAGCCCCAGCATTTT.